This TCR beta chain was recovered during a study of technical replicates of blood from several donors. The germline V gene encodes CDR1 PRHDT and CDR2 FYEKMQ (reference sequence). The CDR3 is 15 amino acids. Trimming removed 1 base at V and 1 base at J, with 8 bases between. Measured with immunoSEQ multiplex PCR; TCRdb has only the in-frame clones, and not every one. This sample has some 93,000 clones, with 95% found just once. The specimen was T cells isolated from PBMCs. This sequence joins TRBV13 and TRBJ2-1; no reliable D call. The clonotype was recovered from a human donor in good health. The CDR3: CASSLVPGSYNEQFF. The CDR3 DNA reads TGTGCCAGCAGCTTAGTCCCCGGGTCCTACAATGAGCAGTTCTTC.